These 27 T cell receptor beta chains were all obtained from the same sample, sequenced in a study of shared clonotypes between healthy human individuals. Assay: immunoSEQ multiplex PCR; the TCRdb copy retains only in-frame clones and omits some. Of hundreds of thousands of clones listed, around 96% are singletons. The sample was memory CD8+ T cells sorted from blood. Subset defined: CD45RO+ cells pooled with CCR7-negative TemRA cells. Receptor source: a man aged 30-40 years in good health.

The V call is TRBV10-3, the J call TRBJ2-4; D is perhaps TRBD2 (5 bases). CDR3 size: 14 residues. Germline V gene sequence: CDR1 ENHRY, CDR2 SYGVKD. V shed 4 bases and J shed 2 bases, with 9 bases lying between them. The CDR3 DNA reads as TGTGCCATCAGTGCGGACTCGTCCAAAAACATTCAGTACTTC. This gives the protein CAISADSSKNIQYF.

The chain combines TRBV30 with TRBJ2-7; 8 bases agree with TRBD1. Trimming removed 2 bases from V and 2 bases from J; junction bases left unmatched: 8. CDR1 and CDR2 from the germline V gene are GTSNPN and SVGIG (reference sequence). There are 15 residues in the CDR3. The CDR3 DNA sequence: TGTGCCTGGAGTACCCCAGGGGGCATGGCCTACGAGCAGTACTTC. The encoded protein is CAWSTPGGMAYEQYF. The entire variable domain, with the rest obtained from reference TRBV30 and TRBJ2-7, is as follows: SQTIHQWPATLVQPVGSPLSLECTVEGTSNPNLYWYRQAAGRGLQLLFYSVGIGQISSEVPQNLSASRPQDRQFILSSKKLLLSDSGFYLCAWSTPGGMAYEQYFGPGTRLTVT.

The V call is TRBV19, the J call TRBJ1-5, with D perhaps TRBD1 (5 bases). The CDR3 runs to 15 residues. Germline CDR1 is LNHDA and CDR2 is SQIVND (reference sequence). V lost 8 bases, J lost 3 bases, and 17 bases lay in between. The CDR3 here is CASLPGYRSNQPQHF. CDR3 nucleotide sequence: TGTGCCAGTCTCCCGGGGTACAGGTCCAATCAGCCCCAGCATTTT.

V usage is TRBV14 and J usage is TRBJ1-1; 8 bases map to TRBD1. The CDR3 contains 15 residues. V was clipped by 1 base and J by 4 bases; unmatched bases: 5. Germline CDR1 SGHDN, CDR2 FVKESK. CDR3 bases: TGTGCCAGCAGCCAAGTTCGACAGGGGAGCACTGAAGCTTTCTTT. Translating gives CASSQVRQGSTEAFF.

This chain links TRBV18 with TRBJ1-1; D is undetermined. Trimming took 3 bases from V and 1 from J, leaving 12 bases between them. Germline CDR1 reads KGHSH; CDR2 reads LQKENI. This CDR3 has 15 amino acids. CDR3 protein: CASSPKGISNTEAFF. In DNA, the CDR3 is TGTGCCAGCTCACCGAAAGGAATTTCGAACACTGAAGCTTTCTTT.

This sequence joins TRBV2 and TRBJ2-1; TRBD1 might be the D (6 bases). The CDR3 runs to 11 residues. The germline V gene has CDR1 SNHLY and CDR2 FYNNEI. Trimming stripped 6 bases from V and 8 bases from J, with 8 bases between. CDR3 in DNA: TGTGCCAGCAGACAGGGTTATGAGCAGTTCTTC. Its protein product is CASRQGYEQFF.

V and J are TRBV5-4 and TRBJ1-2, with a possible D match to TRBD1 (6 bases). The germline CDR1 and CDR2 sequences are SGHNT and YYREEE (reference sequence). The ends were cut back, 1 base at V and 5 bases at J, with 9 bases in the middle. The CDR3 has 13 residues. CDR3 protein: CASSLRDKYGYTF. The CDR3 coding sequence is TGTGCCAGCAGCTTGCGGGACAAGTATGGCTACACCTTC.

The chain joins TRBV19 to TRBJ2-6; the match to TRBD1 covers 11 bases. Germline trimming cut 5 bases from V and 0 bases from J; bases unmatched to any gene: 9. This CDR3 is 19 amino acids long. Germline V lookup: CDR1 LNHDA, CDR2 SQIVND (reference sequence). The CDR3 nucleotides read TGTGCCAGTAGTCCCAGGACAGGGGGCATGAGCTCTGGGGCCAACGTCCTGACTTTC. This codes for CASSPRTGGMSSGANVLTF. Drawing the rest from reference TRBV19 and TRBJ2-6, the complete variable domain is DGGITQSPKYLFRKEGQNVTLSCEQNLNHDAMYWYRQDPGQGLRLIYYSQIVNDFQKGDIAEGYSVSREKKESFPLTVTSAQKNPTAFYLCASSPRTGGMSSGANVLTFGAGSRLTVL.

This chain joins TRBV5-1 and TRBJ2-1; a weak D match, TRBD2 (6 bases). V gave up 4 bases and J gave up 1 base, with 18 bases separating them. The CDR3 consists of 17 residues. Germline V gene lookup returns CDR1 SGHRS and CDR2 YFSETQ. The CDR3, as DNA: TGCGCCAGCAGCCCTCTCGTGGCGGGGATATCCTACAATGAGCAGTTCTTC. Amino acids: CASSPLVAGISYNEQFF.

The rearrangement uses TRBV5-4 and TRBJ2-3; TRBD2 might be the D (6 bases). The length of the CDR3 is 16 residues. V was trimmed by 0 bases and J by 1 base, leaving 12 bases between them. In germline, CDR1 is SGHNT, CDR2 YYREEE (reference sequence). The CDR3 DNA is TGTGCCAGCAGCTTGGTGGCGGGATGGGGCACAGATACGCAGTATTTT. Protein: CASSLVAGWGTDTQYF.

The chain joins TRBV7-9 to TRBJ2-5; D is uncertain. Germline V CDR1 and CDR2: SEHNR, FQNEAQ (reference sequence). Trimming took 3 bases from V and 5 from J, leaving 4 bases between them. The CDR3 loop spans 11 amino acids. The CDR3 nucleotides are TGTGCCAGCAGCTTCCTGGAGACCCAGTACTTC. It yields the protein CASSFLETQYF.

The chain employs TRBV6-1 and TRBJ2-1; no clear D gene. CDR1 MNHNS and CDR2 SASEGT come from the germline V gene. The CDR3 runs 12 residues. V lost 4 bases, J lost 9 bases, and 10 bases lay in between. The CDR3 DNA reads TGTGCCAGCAGTGTAGGTGGGATTGAGCAGTTCTTC. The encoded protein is CASSVGGIEQFF.

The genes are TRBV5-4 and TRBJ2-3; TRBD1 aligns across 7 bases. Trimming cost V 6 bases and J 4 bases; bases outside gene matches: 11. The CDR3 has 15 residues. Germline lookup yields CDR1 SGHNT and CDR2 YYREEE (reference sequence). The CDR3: CASTDLTGVPDTQYF. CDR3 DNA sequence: TGTGCCAGCACCGACCTTACAGGGGTCCCAGATACGCAGTATTTT.

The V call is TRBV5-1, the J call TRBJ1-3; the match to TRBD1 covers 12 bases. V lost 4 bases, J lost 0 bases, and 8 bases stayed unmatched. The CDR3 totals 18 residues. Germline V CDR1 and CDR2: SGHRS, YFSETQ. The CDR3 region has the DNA TGCGCCAGCAGCCCTCTGGGACAGGGGGCGTCCTCTGGAAACACCATATATTTT. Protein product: CASSPLGQGASSGNTIYF.

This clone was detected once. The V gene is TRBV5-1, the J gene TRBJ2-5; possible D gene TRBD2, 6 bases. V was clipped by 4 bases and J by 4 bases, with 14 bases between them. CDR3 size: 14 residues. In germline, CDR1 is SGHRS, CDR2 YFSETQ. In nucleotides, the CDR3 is TGCGCCAGCAGCCCCGGGACCGGGGGAGAGACCCAGTACTTC. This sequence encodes CASSPGTGGETQYF. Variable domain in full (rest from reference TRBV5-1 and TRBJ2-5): KAGVTQTPRYLIKTRGQQVTLSCSPISGHRSVSWYQQTPGQGLQFLFEYFSETQRNKGNFPGRFSGRQFSNSRSEMNVSTLELGDSALYLCASSPGTGGETQYFGPGTRLLVL.

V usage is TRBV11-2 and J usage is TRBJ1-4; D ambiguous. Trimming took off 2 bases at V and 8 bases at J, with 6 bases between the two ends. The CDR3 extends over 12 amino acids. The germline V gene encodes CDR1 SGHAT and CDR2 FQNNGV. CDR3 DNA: TGTGCCAGCAGCTTATTAGGGGAAAAACTGTTTTTT. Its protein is CASSLLGEKLFF. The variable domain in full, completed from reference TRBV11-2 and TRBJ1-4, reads EAGVAQSPRYKIIEKRQSVAFWCNPISGHATLYWYQQILGQGPKLLIQFQNNGVVDDSQLPKDRFSAERLKGVDSTLKIQPAKLEDSAVYLCASSLLGEKLFFGSGTQLSVL.

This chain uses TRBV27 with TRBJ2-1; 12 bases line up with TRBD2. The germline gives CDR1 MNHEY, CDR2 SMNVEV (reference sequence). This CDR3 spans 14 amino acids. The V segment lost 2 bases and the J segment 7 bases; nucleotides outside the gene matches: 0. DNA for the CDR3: TGTGCCAGCAGTTTACTAGCGGGAGGGAATGAGCAGTTCTTC. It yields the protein CASSLLAGGNEQFF.

The DNA for the CDR3 is TGTGCCAGCAGTGACACCCGGACAGACAGACAGCCCCAGCATTTT. Its protein is CASSDTRTDRQPQHF. The rearrangement links TRBV6-4 to TRBJ1-5; D possibly corresponds to TRBD1 (6 bases). From germline, CDR1 is MRHNA and CDR2 SNTAGT. This CDR3 contains 15 residues. Trimming took 2 bases from V and 7 from J, leaving 15 bases between them.

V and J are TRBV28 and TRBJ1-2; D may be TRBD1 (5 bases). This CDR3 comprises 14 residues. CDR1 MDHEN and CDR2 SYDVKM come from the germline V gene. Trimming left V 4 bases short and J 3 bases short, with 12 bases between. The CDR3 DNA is TGTGCCAGCAGTTCGGCCAGGGTGGACTATGGCTACACCTTC. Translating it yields CASSSARVDYGYTF.

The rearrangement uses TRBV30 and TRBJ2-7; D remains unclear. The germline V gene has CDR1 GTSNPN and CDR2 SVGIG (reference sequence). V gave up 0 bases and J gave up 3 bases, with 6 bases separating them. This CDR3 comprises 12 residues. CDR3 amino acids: CAWSVHVYEQYF. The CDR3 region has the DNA TGTGCCTGGAGTGTACACGTCTACGAGCAGTACTTC.

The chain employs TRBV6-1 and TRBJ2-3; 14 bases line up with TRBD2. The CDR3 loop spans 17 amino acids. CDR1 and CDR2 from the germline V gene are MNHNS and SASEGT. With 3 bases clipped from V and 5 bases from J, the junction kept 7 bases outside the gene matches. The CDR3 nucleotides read TGTGCCAGCAGTGATTCCCCGGGACTAGCGGGAGAAGATACGCAGTATTTT. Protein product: CASSDSPGLAGEDTQYF.

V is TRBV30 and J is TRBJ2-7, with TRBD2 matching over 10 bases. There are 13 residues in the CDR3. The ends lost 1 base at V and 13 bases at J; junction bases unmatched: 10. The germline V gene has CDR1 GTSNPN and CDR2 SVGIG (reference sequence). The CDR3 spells CAWSASGRGTHYF. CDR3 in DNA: TGTGCCTGGAGTGCTAGCGGGAGAGGGACCCATTACTTC.

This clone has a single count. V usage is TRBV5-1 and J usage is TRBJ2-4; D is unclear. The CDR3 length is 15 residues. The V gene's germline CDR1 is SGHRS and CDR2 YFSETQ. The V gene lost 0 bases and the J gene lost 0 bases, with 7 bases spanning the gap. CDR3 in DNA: TGCGCCAGCAGCTTGGGGGGTTTAGCCAAAAACATTCAGTACTTC. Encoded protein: CASSLGGLAKNIQYF.

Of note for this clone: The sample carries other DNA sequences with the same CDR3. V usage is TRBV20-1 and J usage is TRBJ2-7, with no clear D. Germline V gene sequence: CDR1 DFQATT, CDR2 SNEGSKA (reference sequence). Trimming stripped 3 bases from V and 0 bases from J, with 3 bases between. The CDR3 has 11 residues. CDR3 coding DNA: TGCAGTGCTAGGGTCTCCTACGAGCAGTACTTC. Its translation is CSARVSYEQYF.

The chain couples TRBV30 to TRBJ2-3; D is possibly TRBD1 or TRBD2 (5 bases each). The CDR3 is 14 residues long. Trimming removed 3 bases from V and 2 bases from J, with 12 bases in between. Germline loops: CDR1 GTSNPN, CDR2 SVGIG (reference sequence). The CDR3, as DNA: TGTGCCTGGAGGAGGCAGGGACCCACAGATACGCAGTATTTT. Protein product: CAWRRQGPTDTQYF. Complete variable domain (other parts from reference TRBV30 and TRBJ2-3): SQTIHQWPATLVQPVGSPLSLECTVEGTSNPNLYWYRQAAGRGLQLLFYSVGIGQISSEVPQNLSASRPQDRQFILSSKKLLLSDSGFYLCAWRRQGPTDTQYFGPGTRLTVL.

CDR3 protein: CASSSRTGLEQFF. Here the CDR3 DNA reads TGTGCCAGCAGCTCCCGGACAGGCCTTGAGCAGTTCTTC. V gene TRBV7-3 combines with J gene TRBJ2-1, with 7 bases matching TRBD1. Germline assignment: CDR1 SGHTA and CDR2 FQGTGA. The CDR3 has 13 amino acids. V was clipped by 4 bases and J by 9 bases; unmatched bases: 6.

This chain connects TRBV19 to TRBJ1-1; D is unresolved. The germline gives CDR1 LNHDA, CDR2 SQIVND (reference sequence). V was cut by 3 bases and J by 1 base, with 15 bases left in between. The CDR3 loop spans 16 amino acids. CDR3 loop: CASSIGPGGRNTEAFF. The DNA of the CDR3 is TGTGCCAGTAGTATTGGCCCGGGTGGTAGGAACACTGAAGCTTTCTTT.